This T cell receptor beta chain is drawn from a study of T-cell reconstitution after alpha-beta-depleted transplantation in children. Molecular barcoding with unique molecular identifiers was used for the TCRbeta library. In TCRdb, the PCR reads were re-called with MiXCR into one record per CDR3 protein. The repertoire holds 200,000 to 250,000 distinct CDR3 sequences, roughly 9% seen once, with approximately 6.6% in the top ten. V lost 7 bases to trimming and J lost 4 bases, with 10 bases between them. CDR3 length: 12 amino acids. Germline CDR1 is SGHRS and CDR2 is YFSETQ. This clonotype was detected many times.

This TCR came from a human donor who donated a stem cell graft to a child with acute lymphoblastic leukemia. V is TRBV5-1 and J is TRBJ2-3, with D unresolved. Sample: PBMCs from the stem cell graft donor, taken from the stem cell graft. Here the CDR3 reads CASRRGSDTQYF. The CDR3 DNA reads TGCGCCAGCCGTAGAGGCTCAGATACGCAGTATTTT.